The 14 T cell receptor beta chains reported below all come from one sample, sequenced in a study of blood T cell repertoires in COVID-19 (dated by TCRdb to 2020 to 2022). The library was built by means of the immunoSEQ multiplex PCR assay. This is the immuneACCESS table as TCRdb keeps it, with only in-frame sequences that have V and J called. A part of the clones is gone; compared with another copy, unresolved V genes explain less than half, and the rest is unexplained. Here the sample has 400,000 to 550,000 clones; 70% to 90% occur a single time. Of the sample, 1.5% to 2% is held by the ten largest clones. Source material: PBMCs or T cells enriched from blood (not recorded which). The receptors were gathered from a woman younger than 35 with acute COVID-19.

This clone appeared once. Within the sample, other DNA sequences also encode this same CDR3. This chain links TRBV2 with TRBJ1-2; D possibly corresponds to TRBD1 (6 bases). The CDR3 runs 14 residues. Trimming pared 2 bases from V and 4 bases from J, leaving 11 bases between. Germline V gene lookup returns CDR1 SNHLY and CDR2 FYNNEI. CDR3 DNA sequence: TGTGCCAGCAGTGAACAGGGGCAGAGCTATGGCTACACCTTC. This translates into CASSEQGQSYGYTF.

This chain links TRBV27 with TRBJ1-2; D is perhaps TRBD1 (5 bases). From germline, CDR1 is MNHEY and CDR2 SMNVEV (reference sequence). The CDR3 runs 17 residues. V was shortened by 4 bases and J by 4 bases, with 22 bases between the two germline ends. The CDR3 spells CASSSPPGTSGGYGYTF. In nucleotides, the CDR3 is TGTGCCAGCAGTTCACCCCCCGGGACTTCTGGGGGCTATGGCTACACCTTC.

V gene TRBV19 combines with J gene TRBJ2-1, with a weak D call TRBD2 (6 bases). This CDR3 is built from 14 residues. V was shortened by 5 bases and J by 10 bases, with 18 bases between the two germline ends. CDR1 and CDR2 (germline): LNHDA, SQIVND (reference sequence). CDR3 sequence (DNA): TGTGCCAGTAGTTCTGGCGGGGCCCAAGACGAGCAGTTCTTC. Amino acid sequence: CASSSGGAQDEQFF.

This chain connects TRBV7-9 to TRBJ1-5; no reliable D call. This CDR3 is 13 amino acids long. The germline V gene encodes CDR1 SEHNR and CDR2 FQNEAQ (reference sequence). Trimming removed 0 bases at V and 4 bases at J, with 4 bases between. In DNA form, the CDR3 reads TGTGCCAGCAGCTTAGCGGCAAATCAGCCCCAGCATTTT. Its protein is CASSLAANQPQHF.

The chain joins TRBV9 to TRBJ1-1, with 9 bases matching TRBD1. This CDR3 region has 13 residues. V dropped 3 bases and J dropped 6; count of bases not matched to a gene: 3. Germline values: CDR1 SGDLS, CDR2 YYNGEE. In DNA form, the CDR3 reads TGTGCCAGCAGCGCCGGGACAGGGTCTGAAGCTTTCTTT. This sequence encodes CASSAGTGSEAFF. The whole variable domain, remainder taken from reference TRBV9 and TRBJ1-1, is DSGVTQTPKHLITATGQRVTLRCSPRSGDLSVYWYQQSLDQGLQFLIQYYNGEERAKGNILERFSAQQFPDLHSELNLSSLELGDSALYFCASSAGTGSEAFFGQGTRLTVV.

The chain is built from TRBV6-5 and TRBJ2-2; 10 positions agree with TRBD1. After removal of 11 bases from V and 1 base from J, the junction contained 4 bases not matched to a gene. CDR1 is MNHEY and CDR2 is SVGAGI in the germline V gene. The CDR3 runs 14 residues. CDR3 bases: TGTGCCGGCCGGACAGGGGGGAACACCGGGGAGCTGTTTTTT. It specifies CAGRTGGNTGELFF.

This chain links TRBV24-1 with TRBJ2-3; TRBD1 aligns across 9 bases. V shed 5 bases and J 2 bases; nucleotides not matched to a gene: 7. CDR1 is KGHDR and CDR2 is SFDVKD in the germline V gene. There are 16 residues in the CDR3. CDR3 residues: CATSAGTGTFTDTQYF. Here the CDR3 DNA reads TGTGCCACCAGTGCCGGGACAGGGACCTTCACAGATACGCAGTATTTT.

On this clone: This specimen includes other DNA sequences encoding the same CDR3. The rearrangement joins TRBV6-5 to TRBJ1-1; TRBD1 is a possible D gene (5 bases). This CDR3 comprises 14 residues. With 0 bases removed from V and 3 bases from J, the gap between germline ends came to 8 bases. Germline-derived CDR1 and CDR2 are MNHEY and SVGAGI. CDR3 loop: CASSYSRGDTEAFF. CDR3 nucleotides: TGTGCCAGCAGTTACTCCCGGGGGGACACTGAAGCTTTCTTT.

V and J are TRBV18 and TRBJ1-2; TRBD1 agrees at 9 bases. The CDR3 loop spans 13 amino acids. V dropped 1 base and J dropped 9; count of bases not matched to a gene: 3. Germline lookup yields CDR1 KGHSH and CDR2 LQKENI. The chain's CDR3 is CASSPRQGGSYTF. The CDR3 region has the DNA TGTGCCAGCTCACCACGACAGGGGGGGAGCTACACCTTC.

V usage is TRBV29-1 and J usage is TRBJ1-4, with 8 bases that match TRBD1. The CDR3 loop spans 13 amino acids. Germline V lookup: CDR1 SQVTM, CDR2 ANQGSEA. J lost 8 bases, V lost 7 bases, and 9 bases had no gene match. The CDR3 DNA sequence: TGCAGCGCCGCGGACAGGGCAAAGGAAAAACTGTTTTTT. Its translation is CSAADRAKEKLFF.

The V gene is TRBV5-1, the J gene TRBJ2-2; D is uncertain. Trimming removed 3 bases from V and 5 bases from J, with 11 bases in between. The germline V gene encodes CDR1 SGHRS and CDR2 YFSETQ. The CDR3 covers 14 residues. The CDR3 DNA follows: TGCGCCAGCAGCTCTGGGTTGAGGACCGGGGAGCTGTTTTTT. Translating it yields CASSSGLRTGELFF. Complete variable domain (other parts from reference TRBV5-1 and TRBJ2-2): KAGVTQTPRYLIKTRGQQVTLSCSPISGHRSVSWYQQTPGQGLQFLFEYFSETQRNKGNFPGRFSGRQFSNSRSEMNVSTLELGDSALYLCASSSGLRTGELFFGEGSRLTVL.

The chain uses TRBV7-2 and TRBJ1-4; 10 bases match TRBD1. Germline loops: CDR1 SGHTA, CDR2 FQGNSA. The CDR3 loop spans 13 amino acids. With 5 bases clipped from V and 7 bases from J, the junction kept 1 base outside the gene matches. DNA of the CDR3: TGTGCCAGCAGCCGGGACAGGGGTGAAAAACTGTTTTTT. This sequence encodes CASSRDRGEKLFF. The full variable domain, with the rest looked up from reference TRBV7-2 and TRBJ1-4, is GAGVSQSPSNKVTEKGKDVELRCDPISGHTALYWYRQSLGQGLEFLIYFQGNSAPDKSGLPSDRFSAERTGGSVSTLTIQRTQQEDSAVYLCASSRDRGEKLFFGSGTQLSVL.

V and J are TRBV6-5 and TRBJ1-4; TRBD1 matches at 8 bases. Unmatched junction bases numbered 7, after V lost 6 bases and J lost 4 bases. The CDR3 has 15 amino acids. Germline CDR1 is MNHEY and CDR2 is SVGAGI. The CDR3: CASRTGDRFNEKLFF. The CDR3 coding sequence is TGTGCCAGCAGAACTGGGGACAGGTTTAATGAAAAACTGTTTTTT.

The V and J genes are TRBV5-6 and TRBJ1-3; TRBD1 matches at 10 bases. Germline lookup yields CDR1 SGHDT and CDR2 YYEEEE. V trimming: 0 bases; J trimming: 3 bases; junction bases outside the gene matches: 6. The CDR3 sequence is 17 residues long. The CDR3 region has the DNA TGTGCCAGCAGCTTGGATTCGGGACAGGGGAGTGGAAACACCATATATTTT. Encoded protein: CASSLDSGQGSGNTIYF. The whole variable domain, filled in from reference TRBV5-6 and TRBJ1-3, reads DAGVTQSPTHLIKTRGQQVTLRCSPKSGHDTVSWYQQALGQGPQFIFQYYEEEERQRGNFPDRFSGHQFPNYSSELNVNALLLGDSALYLCASSLDSGQGSGNTIYFGEGSWLTVV.